The present TCR beta chain was sequenced within a study of T-cell reconstitution after alpha-beta-depleted transplantation in children. Broader study findings: T-cell numbers and diversity one year post-transplant derived largely from freshly generated T cells.

A library of TCRbeta sequences, prepared with unique molecular identifiers, was generated. One entry per CDR3 protein, called by TCRdb with MiXCR from the PCR reads. In the table there are about 58,000 distinct CDR3 sequences, approximately 43% of which are singletons. CDR3 length equals 12 residues. CDR1 and CDR2 from the germline V gene are MNHEY and SMNVEV (reference sequence). Between the trimmed V and J ends, which lost 4 bases and 5 bases, there was a span of 9 bases. As concerns this clonotype: Its antigen is currently unknown.

V is TRBV27 and J is TRBJ2-7, with a tentative D call TRBD2 (5 bases). The sample was PBMCs, mostly from graft donor cells, taken 360 days after TCRalphabeta/CD19-depleted stem cell transplant. The origin of this receptor is a male patient aged 10 to 17 who had a stem cell transplant for acute lymphoblastic leukemia, so the T cells may come from the graft donor. CDR3 loop: CASSYHGDEQYF. The CDR3 nucleotides read TGTGCCAGCAGTTACCACGGGGACGAGCAGTACTTC.